Listed below are T cell receptor beta chains from one sample, sequenced in a study of T cells in Graves' hyperthyroidism and ophthalmopathy. Each CDR3 protein is one row after TCRdb ran MiXCR on the multiplex PCR reads. The sample contains around 800,000 distinct CDR3 sequences, more than 30% of which appear only once. The sample taken for sequencing was blood. The receptors stem from a man between 18 and 29 years old with Graves' hyperthyroidism. The conserved cysteine and the conserved F or W are not part of the CDR3 here. Fields, in order: V gene, clone size, D gene, CDR3 protein. D genes are given only for firm matches. Clone size appears in some rows only: once, few, many, or a class for an expanded clone.

V gene: TRBV12-3/TRBV12-4
clone size: many
D gene: NA
CDR3 protein: ASSPGTLNTGELF

V gene: TRBV29-1
clone size: many
D gene: NA
CDR3 protein: SVEDPGASNEKLF

V gene: TRBV4-2
clone size: few
D gene: NA
CDR3 protein: ASSQEQGELF

V gene: TRBV19
clone size: few
D gene: NA
CDR3 protein: ASSSRNGGELF

V gene: TRBV11-2
clone size: few
D gene: NA
CDR3 protein: ASSWTTNTGELF

V gene: TRBV7-2
clone size: NA
D gene: TRBD1
CDR3 protein: ASSTNGQGHQPQH

V gene: TRBV2
clone size: once
D gene: NA
CDR3 protein: ASSEVGVAY

V gene: TRBV10-3
clone size: NA
D gene: TRBD1
CDR3 protein: AISVAGTGDEQY

V gene: TRBV25-1
clone size: NA
D gene: NA
CDR3 protein: ASLAIEVYTEAF

V gene: TRBV20-1
clone size: NA
D gene: NA
CDR3 protein: SAGVGGETEAF

V gene: TRBV28
clone size: NA
D gene: NA
CDR3 protein: ASSKGRDYEQY

V gene: TRBV11-2
clone size: NA
D gene: NA
CDR3 protein: ASSLDRHPNQPQH

V gene: TRBV24-1
clone size: NA
D gene: TRBD1
CDR3 protein: ATSEGQGSYT

V gene: TRBV7-9
clone size: NA
D gene: NA
CDR3 protein: ASSPDRDTNTEAF

V gene: TRBV7-2
clone size: NA
D gene: TRBD2
CDR3 protein: ASSGQLAPHYEQY

V gene: TRBV20-1
clone size: few
D gene: TRBD2
CDR3 protein: SARLAGSTYEQY

V gene: TRBV5-4
clone size: NA
D gene: TRBD1
CDR3 protein: ASSSRTGDYEQY

V gene: TRBV9
clone size: NA
D gene: NA
CDR3 protein: ASNIGGLPYTEAF

V gene: TRBV7-2
clone size: few
D gene: TRBD1
CDR3 protein: ASSFDPDRGYEQY

V gene: TRBV6-1
clone size: many
D gene: NA
CDR3 protein: ASSGTAEYSPLH

V gene: TRBV25-1
clone size: many
D gene: NA
CDR3 protein: ASSGEGRTF

V gene: TRBV5-1
clone size: NA
D gene: TRBD1
CDR3 protein: ASSLEQGHEKLF

V gene: TRBV19
clone size: many
D gene: TRBD1
CDR3 protein: ASTSDRGTEAF

V gene: TRBV10-3
clone size: many
D gene: NA
CDR3 protein: ASGGPNTGELF

V gene: TRBV19
clone size: many
D gene: NA
CDR3 protein: ASSIFGDSNQPQH

V gene: TRBV7-9
clone size: many
D gene: NA
CDR3 protein: ASSFQKGTQY

V gene: TRBV10-2
clone size: many
D gene: NA
CDR3 protein: ASSESQGGEAF

V gene: TRBV4-3
clone size: NA
D gene: NA
CDR3 protein: ASSQEWMGYQPQH

V gene: TRBV19
clone size: many
D gene: TRBD1
CDR3 protein: ASSILPGDRQPQH

V gene: TRBV29-1
clone size: many
D gene: TRBD1
CDR3 protein: SVEGTGVYSYT

V gene: TRBV7-2
clone size: many
D gene: TRBD2
CDR3 protein: ASSPTSVAYEQY

V gene: TRBV9
clone size: NA
D gene: NA
CDR3 protein: ASSEPALQSLNTGELF

V gene: TRBV9
clone size: many
D gene: NA
CDR3 protein: ASSVGGRGGEQY

V gene: TRBV11-2
clone size: NA
D gene: NA
CDR3 protein: ASSLWQGKGDTEAF

V gene: TRBV5-1
clone size: NA
D gene: TRBD1
CDR3 protein: ASSSGTGTTYEQY

V gene: TRBV25-1
clone size: once
D gene: NA
CDR3 protein: ACSAREGGTEAF

V gene: TRBV24-1
clone size: NA
D gene: NA
CDR3 protein: ATSRGRSRGETQY

V gene: TRBV19
clone size: many
D gene: NA
CDR3 protein: ASSRFERVREQY

V gene: TRBV2
clone size: few
D gene: TRBD2
CDR3 protein: ASSGRLAGTGELF

V gene: TRBV29-1
clone size: NA
D gene: NA
CDR3 protein: SARRGAEKLF

V gene: TRBV7-9
clone size: few
D gene: NA
CDR3 protein: ASSSWTENYEQY

V gene: TRBV9
clone size: once
D gene: NA
CDR3 protein: ASSEWGQFAF

V gene: TRBV9
clone size: many
D gene: TRBD1
CDR3 protein: ASSVTGTVISPLH

V gene: TRBV19
clone size: NA
D gene: NA
CDR3 protein: ASTYTTRNTIY

V gene: TRBV7-2
clone size: NA
D gene: NA
CDR3 protein: ASSPRRGGTDTQY

V gene: TRBV7-9
clone size: NA
D gene: TRBD1
CDR3 protein: ASSPRGQPETQY

V gene: TRBV7-9
clone size: NA
D gene: TRBD2
CDR3 protein: ASSQVGTTNTGELF

V gene: TRBV30
clone size: NA
D gene: NA
CDR3 protein: AWSQAYNQPQH

V gene: TRBV9
clone size: NA
D gene: TRBD2
CDR3 protein: TSSVAPAGNGELF